The 30 T cell receptor beta chains listed next were all sequenced from one sample in a study of cytomegalovirus exposure and HLA in healthy donors. A multiplex PCR was run with 60 Vbeta primers and 13 Jbeta primers. Sequencing was performed with immunoSEQ multiplex PCR; in TCRdb, only in-frame clones are kept and a portion is missing. Among some 150,000 clones, 65% to 90% were seen once, and the ten largest hold less than 3%. Sequencing was performed on PBMCs. The receptors derive from a woman in her thirties in good health and CMV-seronegative.

The chain recombines TRBV2 with TRBJ2-5, with a tentative D call TRBD2 (5 bases). The end of the DNA fits TRBJ2-7 better, so the J call may be wrong. In germline, CDR1 is SNHLY, CDR2 FYNNEI. This CDR3 spans 14 amino acids. CDR3 bases: TGTGCCAGCAGTTACAGCGGTAGCTCCTACGAGCAGTACTTC. Translating gives CASSYSGSSYEQYF.

The chain couples TRBV4-3 to TRBJ2-3, with D possibly TRBD2 on 5 matching bases. Trimming shortened V by 1 base and J by 7 bases, and 24 bases separated the two germline ends. Per the germline V gene, CDR1 is LGHNA and CDR2 is YSLEER. The CDR3 is made up of 18 amino acids. CDR3 nucleotides: TGCGCCAGCAGCCAAGGCGGGTCTACGGGGTTTCCGGGGTATACGCAGTATTTT. Its translation is CASSQGGSTGFPGYTQYF.

This sequence joins TRBV7-2 and TRBJ2-1; weak D call: TRBD1 (6 bases). Trimming removed 5 bases at V and 4 bases at J, with 9 bases between. This CDR3 has 13 amino acids. Germline V gene data show CDR1 as SGHTA and CDR2 as FQGNSA. The CDR3 DNA follows: TGTGCCAGCAGCCCAAGGGGGTACAATGAGCAGTTCTTC. Its protein is CASSPRGYNEQFF.

The chain couples TRBV27 to TRBJ2-2; 9 bases agree with TRBD1. The germline gives CDR1 MNHEY, CDR2 SMNVEV (reference sequence). With 4 bases clipped from V and 5 bases from J, the junction kept 11 bases outside the gene matches. This CDR3 has 17 amino acids. Here the CDR3 reads CASSSDGGTGWTGELFF. The DNA of the CDR3 is TGTGCCAGCAGTTCGGATGGGGGGACAGGGTGGACCGGGGAGCTGTTTTTT.

This clone was observed many times. The chain couples TRBV2 to TRBJ1-2; D is perhaps TRBD1 (6 bases). The CDR3 contains 13 residues. The V and J ends lost 6 bases and 5 bases respectively, with 13 bases between them. CDR1 is SNHLY and CDR2 is FYNNEI in the germline V gene. The CDR3 coding sequence is TGTGCCAGCAGCTTGGGGGCTATGTATGGCTACACCTTC. This codes for CASSLGAMYGYTF.

The chain joins TRBV7-3 to TRBJ2-2, with D maybe TRBD2 (5 bases). Germline CDR1 is SGHTA and CDR2 is FQGTGA. V was trimmed by 5 bases and J by 6 bases, leaving 10 bases between them. The length of the CDR3 is 13 residues. The CDR3 bases are TGTGCCAGCAGCGCCCCGGGGTCCGGGGAGCTGTTTTTT. Its protein is CASSAPGSGELFF. Looking up the rest from reference TRBV7-3 and TRBJ2-2 gives the full variable domain: GAGVSQTPSNKVTEKGKYVELRCDPISGHTALYWYRQSLGQGPEFLIYFQGTGAADDSGLPNDRFFAVRPEGSVSTLKIQRTERGDSAVYLCASSAPGSGELFFGEGSRLTVL.

The chain uses TRBV30 and TRBJ1-4, with a weak D call TRBD1 (5 bases). The CDR3 length is 14 residues. CDR1 is GTSNPN, CDR2 SVGIG, per germline (reference sequence). Trimming took 0 bases from V and 8 from J, leaving 13 bases between them. This chain's CDR3 is CAWSVGQGGEKLFF. Here the CDR3 DNA reads TGTGCCTGGAGTGTAGGCCAGGGTGGAGAAAAACTGTTTTTT. The complete variable domain, with remaining parts taken from reference TRBV30 and TRBJ1-4, reads SQTIHQWPATLVQPVGSPLSLECTVEGTSNPNLYWYRQAAGRGLQLLFYSVGIGQISSEVPQNLSASRPQDRQFILSSKKLLLSDSGFYLCAWSVGQGGEKLFFGSGTQLSVL.

CDR3 sequence reads: CAWSELRGASTEAFF. CDR3 bases: TGTGCCTGGAGTGAACTACGGGGGGCGAGCACTGAAGCTTTCTTT. The V call is TRBV30, the J call TRBJ1-1; perhaps TRBD1 as D (6 bases). V lost 1 base to trimming and J lost 4 bases, with 16 bases between them. The V gene's germline CDR1 is GTSNPN and CDR2 SVGIG (reference sequence). The CDR3 has 15 residues.

This clone was counted a single time. The V call is TRBV7-3, the J call TRBJ2-7, with 11 bases lining up with TRBD1. The CDR3 has 13 amino acids. CDR1 is SGHTA and CDR2 is FQGTGA in the germline V gene. V was clipped by 5 bases and J by 6 bases; unmatched bases: 3. The CDR3 DNA is TGTGCCAGCAGCGCGGACAGGGGGCGCGAGCAGTACTTC. Its protein product is CASSADRGREQYF. The variable domain in full, with the rest retrieved from reference TRBV7-3 and TRBJ2-7, is GAGVSQTPSNKVTEKGKYVELRCDPISGHTALYWYRQSLGQGPEFLIYFQGTGAADDSGLPNDRFFAVRPEGSVSTLKIQRTERGDSAVYLCASSADRGREQYFGPGTRLTVT.

This chain links TRBV12-5 with TRBJ1-1; 7 bases fit TRBD1. Germline loops: CDR1 LGHNT, CDR2 FRNRAP. This CDR3 is built from 17 residues. With V trimmed by 4 bases and J by 0 bases, 11 bases remained unmatched. Here the CDR3 DNA reads TGTGCTAGTGGTTATGGAAACAGGGGAGGCATGAACACTGAAGCTTTCTTT. This sequence encodes CASGYGNRGGMNTEAFF.

The CDR3 loop is CASSQEEDRVAAEAFF. The CDR3 nucleotides are TGTGCCAGCAGCCAAGAAGAGGACAGGGTCGCAGCTGAAGCTTTCTTT. The chain combines TRBV4-2 with TRBJ1-1; 8 positions agree with TRBD1. The CDR3 consists of 16 residues. Germline loops: CDR1 LGHNA, CDR2 YNFKEQ. The trim removed 0 bases at V and 6 bases at J, leaving 9 bases unmatched.

The chain uses TRBV10-2 and TRBJ2-5; 8 bases agree with TRBD2. Per germline, CDR1 WSHSY and CDR2 SAAADI. CDR3 length: 13 residues. The V gene end was trimmed by 5 bases and the J gene end by 2 bases; junction bases not matched to a gene: 1. The CDR3 sequence is CASSKREQETQYF. In DNA, the CDR3 is TGCGCCAGCAGTAAGCGGGAGCAAGAGACCCAGTACTTC.

V and J are TRBV28 and TRBJ2-1; D is perhaps TRBD2 (6 bases). Trimming removed 5 bases at V and 4 bases at J, with 12 bases between. The CDR3 extends over 14 amino acids. Germline V lookup: CDR1 MDHEN, CDR2 SYDVKM. CDR3 loop: CASSELAAYNEQFF. Written as DNA, the CDR3 is TGTGCCAGCAGTGAACTAGCAGCTTACAATGAGCAGTTCTTC.

The chain recombines TRBV11-3 with TRBJ2-3; 8 nucleotides line up with TRBD2. Germline-derived CDR1 and CDR2 are SGHNT and YENEEA. V was pared by 5 bases and J by 2 bases, with 9 bases of the junction left unmatched. CDR3 length: 16 amino acids. The CDR3 sequence is CASSPTGGGTTDTQYF. CDR3 coding DNA: TGTGCCAGCAGCCCCACGGGCGGGGGGACCACAGATACGCAGTATTTT.

The chain uses TRBV19 and TRBJ1-4; 8 bases match TRBD1. This CDR3 has 14 residues. Germline CDR1 and CDR2: LNHDA and SQIVND (reference sequence). V shed 4 bases, J shed 8 bases, and the junction held 6 bases outside the gene matches. The CDR3 sequence: CASSTGQVREKLFF. CDR3 DNA sequence: TGTGCCAGTAGTACGGGACAGGTGCGGGAAAAACTGTTTTTT. The whole variable domain, filled in from reference TRBV19 and TRBJ1-4, reads DGGITQSPKYLFRKEGQNVTLSCEQNLNHDAMYWYRQDPGQGLRLIYYSQIVNDFQKGDIAEGYSVSREKKESFPLTVTSAQKNPTAFYLCASSTGQVREKLFFGSGTQLSVL.

V usage is TRBV4-1 and J usage is TRBJ1-6; D gene uncertain. The CDR3 covers 16 residues. Germline V CDR1 and CDR2: MGHRA, YSYEKL. Trimming removed 6 bases at V and 0 bases at J, with 12 bases between. CDR3 protein: CASRPNPSSYNSPLHF. DNA for the CDR3: TGCGCCAGCAGACCGAATCCGAGCTCCTATAATTCACCCCTCCACTTT.

The chain is built from TRBV18 and TRBJ1-5, with D unresolved. CDR1 is KGHSH and CDR2 is LQKENI in the germline V gene. V lost 6 bases and J 6 bases, leaving 15 bases between the germline ends. The CDR3 sequence is 14 residues long. The CDR3 nucleotides are TGTGCCAGCTCTCCAAGAGGGAAGGGTCAGCCCCAGCATTTT. Protein sequence: CASSPRGKGQPQHF.

The sample holds one count of this clone. The rearrangement joins TRBV30 to TRBJ2-5; 9 bases match TRBD1. Trimming took 3 bases from V and 5 from J; bases not matched to a gene: 7. Germline lookup yields CDR1 GTSNPN and CDR2 SVGIG (reference sequence). The CDR3 length is 14 residues. The CDR3 bases are TGTGCCTGGAGCCGGAACAGGGGGCGGGAGACCCAGTACTTC. It translates to CAWSRNRGRETQYF.

The gene calls are TRBV11-1 and TRBJ2-7; maybe TRBD1 (6 bases). Germline loops: CDR1 SGHAT, CDR2 FQDESV (reference sequence). The CDR3 has 17 amino acids. Trimming stripped 6 bases from V and 0 bases from J, with 21 bases between. The CDR3 region is CASSSRETGTLSYEQYF. For the CDR3, the DNA is TGTGCCAGCAGTTCTCGGGAAACAGGGACCCTCTCCTACGAGCAGTACTTC.

The gene calls are TRBV19 and TRBJ2-2; possible D gene TRBD1, 5 bases. The V end was cut by 5 bases, the J end by 4 bases, with 14 bases between. The CDR3 is made up of 15 amino acids. Germline-derived CDR1 and CDR2 are LNHDA and SQIVND (reference sequence). CDR3 sequence (DNA): TGTGCCAGTAGTGTTCAGGGTGGGGTCACCGGGGAGCTGTTTTTT. This sequence encodes CASSVQGGVTGELFF.

Comment on this clone: The sample contains more than one DNA sequence encoding this CDR3. This chain connects TRBV7-2 to TRBJ1-4; D is perhaps TRBD1 (5 bases). Per germline, CDR1 SGHTA and CDR2 FQGNSA. The CDR3 extends over 14 amino acids. Trimming removed 4 bases from V and 5 bases from J, with 11 bases in between. CDR3 in DNA: TGTGCCAGCAGCTCGTGGCCAGGGAATGAAAAACTGTTTTTT. It specifies CASSSWPGNEKLFF.

The gene calls are TRBV9 and TRBJ2-7; TRBD2 aligns across 8 bases. V was pared by 0 bases and J by 2 bases, with 1 base of the junction left unmatched. Germline lookup yields CDR1 SGDLS and CDR2 YYNGEE. This CDR3 has 14 residues. The CDR3 here is CASSVGTSTYEQYF. The CDR3, as DNA: TGTGCCAGCAGCGTAGGGACTAGCACCTACGAGCAGTACTTC. The complete variable domain, with remaining parts taken from reference TRBV9 and TRBJ2-7, reads DSGVTQTPKHLITATGQRVTLRCSPRSGDLSVYWYQQSLDQGLQFLIQYYNGEERAKGNILERFSAQQFPDLHSELNLSSLELGDSALYFCASSVGTSTYEQYFGPGTRLTVT.

In its sample, this clone was seen once. The chain joins TRBV28 to TRBJ2-1; perhaps TRBD1 as D (6 bases). This CDR3 is 11 amino acids long. V was trimmed by 3 bases and J by 11 bases, leaving 8 bases between them. Germline V gives CDR1 MDHEN, CDR2 SYDVKM. For the CDR3, the DNA is TGTGCCAGCAGTTTTGGACAGAAGCAGTTCTTC. It specifies CASSFGQKQFF.

The chain joins TRBV18 to TRBJ1-3, with no clear D. Trimming took off 3 bases at V and 0 bases at J, with 12 bases between the two ends. Germline loops: CDR1 KGHSH, CDR2 LQKENI. This CDR3 contains 16 residues. The CDR3 DNA reads TGTGCCAGCTCACCGTTCCGGGTTCACTCTGGAAACACCATATATTTT. This sequence encodes CASSPFRVHSGNTIYF.

The chain combines TRBV5-1 with TRBJ2-2, with D unresolved. V was trimmed by 0 bases and J by 4 bases, leaving 7 bases between them. Germline CDR1 and CDR2: SGHRS and YFSETQ. CDR3 length equals 14 residues. CDR3 protein: CASSLDRPTGELFF. CDR3 sequence (DNA): TGCGCCAGCAGCTTGGACAGACCCACCGGGGAGCTGTTTTTT.

The rearrangement links TRBV5-1 to TRBJ2-5, with 10 positions matching TRBD1. This CDR3 has 16 residues. Germline CDR1 and CDR2: SGHRS and YFSETQ. V gave up 2 bases and J gave up 5 bases; unmatched junction bases: 9. CDR3 in amino acids: CASSFRGQGLMETQYF. The CDR3 nucleotides are TGCGCCAGCAGCTTTCGGGGACAGGGGTTAATGGAGACCCAGTACTTC.

J is TRBJ2-5 and V is TRBV5-4; TRBD2 agrees at 12 bases. The germline V gene encodes CDR1 SGHNT and CDR2 YYREEE (reference sequence). The CDR3 is 16 amino acids. Trimming took 2 bases from V and 4 from J; bases not matched to a gene: 6. The CDR3 is CASSLDLAGGRETQYF. CDR3 DNA: TGTGCCAGCAGCTTAGATCTAGCGGGGGGGCGAGAGACCCAGTACTTC.

This clone has a handful of counts. Distinct nucleotide sequences in the sample also encode this CDR3. The gene calls are TRBV7-3 and TRBJ1-1, with a tentative D call TRBD1 (5 bases). The CDR3 is 13 amino acids. The V end was cut by 5 bases, the J end by 7 bases, with 14 bases between. Germline V gene lookup returns CDR1 SGHTA and CDR2 FQGTGA. CDR3 nucleotide sequence: TGTGCCAGCAGCCTACAACAGGCAGGTGAAGCTTTCTTT. It yields the protein CASSLQQAGEAFF.

This clone showed up just once. This rearrangement joins TRBV5-5 to TRBJ1-1; 11 bases map to TRBD1. Germline CDR1 SGHKS, CDR2 YYEKEE (reference sequence). CDR3 length: 15 amino acids. V was pared by 4 bases and J by 7 bases, with 9 bases of the junction left unmatched. In DNA, the CDR3 is TGTGCCAGCAGCCCCCGGACAGGGGGCGCGGGTGAAGCTTTCTTT. This codes for CASSPRTGGAGEAFF.

The CDR3 loop reads CASSFSGPGEQYF. The CDR3 DNA follows: TGTGCCAGCAGCTTCTCTGGACCGGGGGAGCAGTACTTC. This chain links TRBV5-4 with TRBJ2-7; D might be TRBD2 (5 bases). Germline lookup yields CDR1 SGHNT and CDR2 YYREEE (reference sequence). The V end lost 2 bases, the J end lost 7 bases, and 13 bases lay between the germline ends. This CDR3 is built from 13 residues.